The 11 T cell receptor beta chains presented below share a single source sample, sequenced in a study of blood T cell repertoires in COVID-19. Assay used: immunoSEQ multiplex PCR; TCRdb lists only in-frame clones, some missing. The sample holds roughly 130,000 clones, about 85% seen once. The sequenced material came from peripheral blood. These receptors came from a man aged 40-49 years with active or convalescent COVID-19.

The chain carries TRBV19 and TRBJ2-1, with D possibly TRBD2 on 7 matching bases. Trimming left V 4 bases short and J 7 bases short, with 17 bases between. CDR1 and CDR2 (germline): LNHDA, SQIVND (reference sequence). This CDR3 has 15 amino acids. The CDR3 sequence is CASSTWGGPRNEQFF. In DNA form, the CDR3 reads TGTGCCAGTAGTACATGGGGGGGGCCAAGGAATGAGCAGTTCTTC.

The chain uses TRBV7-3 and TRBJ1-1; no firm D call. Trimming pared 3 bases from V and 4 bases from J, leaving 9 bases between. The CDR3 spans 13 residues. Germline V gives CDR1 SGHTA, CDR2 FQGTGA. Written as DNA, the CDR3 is TGTGCCAGCAGCTTGGAGCGCTTCACTGAAGCTTTCTTT. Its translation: CASSLERFTEAFF.

CDR3 region: CAWSIAGQTAAFF. Written as DNA, the CDR3 is TGTGCCTGGAGTATAGCGGGACAGACGGCTGCTTTCTTT. This rearrangement joins TRBV30 to TRBJ1-1, with TRBD1 identical over 7 bases. V was pared by 2 bases and J by 11 bases, with 11 bases of the junction left unmatched. CDR1 and CDR2 (germline): GTSNPN, SVGIG (reference sequence). There are 13 residues in the CDR3.

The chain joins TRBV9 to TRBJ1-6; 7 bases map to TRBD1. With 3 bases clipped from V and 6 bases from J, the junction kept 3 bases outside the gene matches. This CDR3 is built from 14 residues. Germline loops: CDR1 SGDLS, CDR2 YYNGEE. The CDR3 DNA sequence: TGTGCCAGCAGCGGGGGACAGATTAATTCACCCCTCCACTTT. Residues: CASSGGQINSPLHF.

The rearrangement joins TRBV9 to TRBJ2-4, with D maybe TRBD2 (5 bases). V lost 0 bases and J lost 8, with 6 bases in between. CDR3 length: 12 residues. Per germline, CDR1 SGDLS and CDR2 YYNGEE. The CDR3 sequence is CASSVDGDIQYF. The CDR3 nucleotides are TGTGCCAGCAGCGTAGACGGGGACATTCAGTACTTC.

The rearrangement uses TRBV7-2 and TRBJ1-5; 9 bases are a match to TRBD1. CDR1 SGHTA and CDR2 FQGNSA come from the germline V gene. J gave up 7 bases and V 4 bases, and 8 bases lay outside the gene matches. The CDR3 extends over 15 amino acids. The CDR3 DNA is TGTGCCAGCAGCTCCCGACAGGGGGGCCGACAGCCCCAGCATTTT. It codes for CASSSRQGGRQPQHF.

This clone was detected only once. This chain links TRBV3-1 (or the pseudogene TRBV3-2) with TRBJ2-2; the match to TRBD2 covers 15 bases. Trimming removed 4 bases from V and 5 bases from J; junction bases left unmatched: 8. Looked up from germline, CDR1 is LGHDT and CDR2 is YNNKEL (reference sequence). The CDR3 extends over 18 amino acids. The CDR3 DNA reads TGTGCCAGCAGCCGACCGGGACTAGCGGGGGGTCGGACCGGGGAGCTGTTTTTT. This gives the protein CASSRPGLAGGRTGELFF.

CDR3 protein: CASSFQGPGEQYF. The CDR3 nucleotides are TGTGCCAGCAGTTTTCAGGGGCCAGGCGAGCAGTACTTC. This chain uses TRBV12-3 or TRBV12-4 with TRBJ2-7, with a tentative D call TRBD1 (6 bases). The CDR3 length is 13 residues. V dropped 3 bases and J dropped 6 bases, with 12 bases sitting between them.

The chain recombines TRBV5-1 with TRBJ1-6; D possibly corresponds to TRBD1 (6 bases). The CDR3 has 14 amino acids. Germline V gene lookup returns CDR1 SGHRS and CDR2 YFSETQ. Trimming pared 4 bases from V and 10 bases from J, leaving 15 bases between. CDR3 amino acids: CASSKAQGESPLHF. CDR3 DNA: TGCGCCAGCAGCAAGGCACAGGGCGAATCACCCCTCCACTTT.

The CDR3 protein is CASSIGTGGSSYNSPLHF. For the CDR3, the DNA is TGTGCCAGTAGTATCGGGACAGGTGGGAGCTCCTATAATTCACCCCTCCACTTT. The chain carries TRBV19 and TRBJ1-6, with 8 bases fitting TRBD1. Per germline, CDR1 LNHDA and CDR2 SQIVND (reference sequence). The CDR3 covers 18 residues. V shed 3 bases, J shed 0 bases, and the junction held 7 bases outside the gene matches.

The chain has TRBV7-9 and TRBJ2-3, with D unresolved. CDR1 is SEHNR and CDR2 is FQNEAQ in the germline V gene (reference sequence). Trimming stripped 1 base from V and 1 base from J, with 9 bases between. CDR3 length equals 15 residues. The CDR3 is CASSLGGLGTDTQYF. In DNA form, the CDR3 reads TGTGCCAGCAGCTTAGGAGGCCTCGGCACAGATACGCAGTATTTT.